The sequence of this TCR beta chain was determined in a study of Ad26.COV2.S vaccination and SARS-CoV-2 variants (dated by TCRdb to 2020 to 2022). About the study as a whole: Vaccine-arm donors came from COV1001, a multicentre, randomized, double-blind, placebo-controlled phase I-IIa trial of Ad26.COV2.S in healthy adults. Trial participants were randomized into five groups of five: low-dose or high-dose Ad26.COV2.S given once or twice, or placebo on both occasions. The TCR-sequenced set comprised around 32 samples: approximately 19 Ad26.COV2.S vaccine recipients, 5 placebo recipients and 8 SARS-CoV-2 convalescent individuals. Blinding of investigators to trial group allocation was maintained during experiments and outcome assessment. Ad26.COV2.S was administered intramuscularly at 5 x 10^10 or 1 x 10^11 viral particles, either as a single shot or as two shots given 56 days apart. TCRbeta repertoire sequencing served as the tool for gauging how specific and how broad the SARS-CoV-2-reactive T cell receptors were following Ad26.COV2.S vaccination. General study outcomes and caveats: Comparing responses between vaccine doses or regimens was not something the study was powered to do. Vaccine and placebo recipients had comparable non-spike TCR breadth, which fits with the vaccine containing only spike. The authors noted that the TCR breadth and depth analyses may have underestimated total T cell responses. After vaccination, substantial breadth of spike-specific CD8+ and CD4+ T cell responses was reported. Higher spike-specific TCR breadth was observed in Ad26.COV2.S recipients than in placebo recipients (P = 0.0014).

TCRbeta CDR3 regions were sequenced with the immunoSEQ Assay. After extraction, genomic DNA underwent amplification by bias-controlled multiplex PCR, followed by high-throughput sequencing. Regarding the original processing steps: To quantify the absolute abundance of every unique TCRbeta CDR3 region, sequences were collapsed and filtered. T cell fraction was estimated by normalizing TCRbeta template counts to usable DNA, with usable DNA measured through amplification of reference genes found in all nucleated cells. Repertoire TCRs were annotated as SARS-CoV-2-specific when V gene, CDR3 amino acid sequence and J gene were exactly matched to a known reactive TCR set. MIRA supplied the reference SARS-CoV-2 TCR set, which was filtered for enrichment in COVID-19-positive ImmuneCODE repertoires so that public or cross-reactive TCRs were removed. Using the MIRA antigens, annotated TCRs were further analysed by specific ORF or by position within an ORF. Breadth was defined as annotated unique rearrangements over total unique productive rearrangements; depth was the summed frequency of those rearrangements. Group comparisons of TCR breadth used two-sided Wilcoxon rank-sum tests. The table was pulled from immuneACCESS by TCRdb, which kept in-frame rearrangements only. Such tables lose some clones; where checked, under half of the loss comes from unresolved V genes, and the rest has no known cause. The V and J calls and clone size are taken from that table; D and trimming were inferred from the DNA. The table for this sample lists approximately 410,000 clones; approximately 90% of them were counted only once. Approximately 1.6% of the sample rests with the top ten.

In light of the paper, this sample's treatment or condition label describes: around 19 received Ad26.COV2.S at low or high dose, single or two shots; roughly five received placebo; per-sample allocation not given. For vaccine and placebo recipients, the sequenced repertoires came from samples collected on day 63 after the first injection. In Cohort 1b, some 25 adults aged 18-55 years were enrolled at a single site in Boston, USA, between 29 July and 7 August 2020. As a vaccine, Ad26.COV2.S was a replication-incompetent adenovirus type 26 vector that expressed a prefusion-stabilized SARS-CoV-2 spike protein derived from the original Wuhan strain. In the case of this clone: Its antigen target is currently unknown. Base qualities were left out, and no much larger clone turns up one base away.

For CDR1 and CDR2, the germline V gene lists KGHSH and LQKENI. The V end loses 3 bases and the J end loses 3 bases, and a stretch of 12 bases separates them. The CDR3 starts with the cysteine, ends with the phenylalanine, and has 14 residues. Only the CDR3 part of the read is kept: 42 bases, read in frame from the first base. This sequence originates from a person between 18 and 59 years old who received the Ad26.COV2.S COVID-19 vaccine or a placebo. The V gene is TRBV18 and the J gene is TRBJ2-7; no D gene is confidently identified. This material consisted of peripheral blood, taken in a trial of Ad26.COV2.S vaccine versus placebo. The DNA is as follows: TGTGCCAGCTCACCGATAGACATAAGCTACGAGCAGTACTTC. This codes for CASSPIDISYEQYF.